One sample yielded the 3 T cell receptor beta chains listed below, sequenced in a study of T cell responses to AZD1222 COVID-19 vaccine. Sequenced by immunoSEQ multiplex PCR; TCRdb stores in-frame clones only, minus some. The table has 130,000 or so clones, more than 85% seen once. This specimen was peripheral blood, taken 28 days after the second AZD1222 dose. The receptors originated from an adult who received the AZD1222 COVID-19 vaccine.

The chain carries TRBV19 and TRBJ1-5; D gene uncertain. V lost 5 bases and J lost 5, with 16 bases in between. The germline V gene encodes CDR1 LNHDA and CDR2 SQIVND (reference sequence). This CDR3 spans 15 amino acids. CDR3 protein: CASSRGGIPDQPQHF. CDR3 DNA: TGTGCCAGTAGTCGGGGAGGGATACCGGATCAGCCCCAGCATTTT.

V usage is TRBV6-2 or TRBV6-3 and J usage is TRBJ2-7, with TRBD2 as a possible D gene (6 bases). Between the trimmed V and J ends, which lost 0 bases and 0 bases, there was a span of 18 bases. Per the germline V gene, CDR1 is MNHEY and CDR2 is SVGEGT. The CDR3 extends over 18 amino acids. CDR3 coding DNA: TGTGCCAGCAGTTACTCGAGGGCGGGGCGGGATGACTCCTACGAGCAGTACGTC. Its protein product is CASSYSRAGRDDSYEQYV.

This sequence joins TRBV4-3 and TRBJ1-5; 7 bases match TRBD1. J was trimmed by 4 bases and V by 0 bases; bases with no gene match: 6. The CDR3 is made up of 16 amino acids. CDR1 and CDR2 from the germline V gene are LGHNA and YSLEER. This CDR3 is CASSQDSQGGNQPQHF. In nucleotides, the CDR3 is TGCGCCAGCAGCCAAGATAGCCAGGGGGGAAATCAGCCCCAGCATTTT.